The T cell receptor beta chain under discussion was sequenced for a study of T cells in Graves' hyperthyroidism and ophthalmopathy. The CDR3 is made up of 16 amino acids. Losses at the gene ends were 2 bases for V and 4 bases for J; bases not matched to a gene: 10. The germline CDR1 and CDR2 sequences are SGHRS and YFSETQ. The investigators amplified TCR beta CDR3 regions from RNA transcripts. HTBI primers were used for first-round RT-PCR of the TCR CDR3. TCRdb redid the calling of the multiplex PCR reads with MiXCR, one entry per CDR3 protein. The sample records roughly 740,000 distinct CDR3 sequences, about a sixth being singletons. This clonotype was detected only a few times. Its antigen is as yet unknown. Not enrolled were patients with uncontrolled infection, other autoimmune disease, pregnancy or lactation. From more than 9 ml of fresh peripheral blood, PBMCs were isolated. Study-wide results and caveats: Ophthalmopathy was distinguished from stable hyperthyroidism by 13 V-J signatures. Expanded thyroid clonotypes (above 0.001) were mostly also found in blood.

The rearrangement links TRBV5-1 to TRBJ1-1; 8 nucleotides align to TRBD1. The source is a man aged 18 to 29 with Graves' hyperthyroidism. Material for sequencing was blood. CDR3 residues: CASSLSSGGSGTEAFF. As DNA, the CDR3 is TGCGCCAGCAGCTTATCTTCAGGGGGCTCAGGCACTGAAGCTTTCTTT. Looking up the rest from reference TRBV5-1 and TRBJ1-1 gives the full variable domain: KAGVTQTPRYLIKTRGQQVTLSCSPISGHRSVSWYQQTPGQGLQFLFEYFSETQRNKGNFPGRFSGRQFSNSRSEMNVSTLELGDSALYLCASSLSSGGSGTEAFFGQGTRLTVV.